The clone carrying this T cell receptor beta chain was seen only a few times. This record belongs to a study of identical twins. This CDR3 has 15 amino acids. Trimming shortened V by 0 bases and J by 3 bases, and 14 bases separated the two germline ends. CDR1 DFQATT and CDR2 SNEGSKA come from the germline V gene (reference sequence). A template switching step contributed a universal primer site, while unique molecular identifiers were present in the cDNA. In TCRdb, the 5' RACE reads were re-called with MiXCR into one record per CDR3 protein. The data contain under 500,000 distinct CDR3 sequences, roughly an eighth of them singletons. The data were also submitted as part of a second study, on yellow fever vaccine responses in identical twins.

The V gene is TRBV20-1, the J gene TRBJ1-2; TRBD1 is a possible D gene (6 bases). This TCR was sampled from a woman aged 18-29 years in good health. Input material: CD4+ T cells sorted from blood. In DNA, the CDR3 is TGCAGTGCTAGAGATCCGGGACACCAATACTATGGCTACACCTTC. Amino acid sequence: CSARDPGHQYYGYTF.